A selection of T cell receptor beta chains follows, all from one sample in a study of OX40 agonist ivuxolimab in advanced cancers. Sequenced by immunoSEQ multiplex PCR; TCRdb stores in-frame clones only, minus some. This table holds under 80,000 clones, about 88% found once. Sample: CD4+ or CD8+ T cells sorted from blood, taken in a trial of the OX40 agonist ivuxolimab. The receptors come from an adult with an advanced solid tumor such as melanoma, head and neck, liver or kidney cancer. Both conserved end residues are part of each CDR3. A D gene is named only where the DNA matches it firmly. Clone size, where shown, is once, few, many, or a class for clones that have expanded.

TRBD2,TRBV30,TRBJ2-7,-,CAWSGGGDYEQYF,TGTGCCTGGAGTGGGGGAGGGGACTACGAGCAGTACTTC
-,TRBV5-6,TRBJ1-6,-,CASSFGPGNNSPLHF,TGTGCCAGCAGCTTTGGTCCAGGGAATAATTCACCCCTCCACTTT
TRBD1,TRBV6-6,TRBJ2-7,-,CASRGLTGGSYEQYF,TGTGCCAGCAGGGGACTGACAGGGGGATCCTACGAGCAGTACTTC
-,TRBV4-1,TRBJ1-2,-,CASSQSPVAGYGYTF,TGCGCCAGCAGCCAGTCCCCGGTGGCAGGATATGGCTACACCTTC
TRBD2,TRBV6-1,TRBJ2-7,-,CASKGGGSYEQYF,TGTGCCAGCAAGGGCGGGGGTTCCTACGAGCAGTACTTC
TRBD1,TRBV28,TRBJ2-7,-,CASRPTGAEQYF,TGTGCCAGCAGGCCTACAGGGGCCGAGCAGTACTTC
-,TRBV7-2,TRBJ2-1,few,CASSLGRTQRNEQFF,TGTGCCAGCAGCTTAGGTAGGACCCAACGGAATGAGCAGTTCTTC
TRBD1,TRBV4-1,TRBJ2-4,-,CASSQGQGTIQYF,TGCGCCAGCAGCCAGGGACAGGGGACCATTCAGTACTTC
-,TRBV11-2,TRBJ2-5,-,CASSSYVQETQYF,TGTGCCAGCAGCTCCTACGTCCAAGAGACCCAGTACTTC
TRBD2,TRBV18,TRBJ2-2,-,CASSPGLADTGELFF,TGTGCCAGCTCACCGGGACTAGCGGACACCGGGGAGCTGTTTTTT
TRBD1,TRBV2,TRBJ1-2,many,CASSGGGGGYTF,TGTGCCAGCAGTGGAGGGGGCGGTGGCTACACCTTC
TRBD2,TRBV5-4,TRBJ2-7,-,CASSSPGLAGGLLF,TGTGCCAGCAGCTCCCCAGGACTAGCGGGCGGACTGTTATTC
TRBD2,TRBV13,TRBJ2-3,once,CASSPPTSGGTDTQYF,TGTGCCAGCAGCCCCCCGACTAGCGGAGGCACAGATACGCAGTATTTT
-,TRBV29-1,TRBJ1-1,-,CSVEDQGGTEAFF,TGCAGCGTTGAGGATCAGGGAGGCACTGAAGCTTTCTTT
-,TRBV28,TRBJ1-2,-,CASTRVGLNYGYTF,TGTGCCAGCACGAGGGTTGGGTTAAACTATGGCTACACCTTC
TRBD2,TRBV5-1,TRBJ2-7,-,CASSPTSGRTYEQYF,TGCGCCAGCAGCCCCACCAGCGGGAGGACCTACGAGCAGTACTTC
TRBD2,TRBV5-4,TRBJ2-1,few,CASSPRAGIYNEQFF,TGTGCCAGCAGCCCGAGAGCGGGAATCTACAATGAGCAGTTCTTC
-,TRBV6-1,TRBJ1-2,-,CASSEGTADDGYTF,TGTGCCAGCAGTGAAGGGACGGCCGATGATGGCTACACCTTC
TRBD1,TRBV18,TRBJ2-7,-,CASSPGTEEEQYF,TGTGCCAGCTCACCGGGGACAGAGGAAGAGCAGTACTTC
-,TRBV28,TRBJ2-5,-,CASSLVSTLQETQYF,TGTGCCAGCAGTTTAGTCAGCACCCTACAAGAGACCCAGTACTTC
-,TRBV11-1,TRBJ2-1,few,CASSLQQGSRNEQFF,TGTGCCAGCAGCTTACAACAGGGCAGCAGAAATGAGCAGTTCTTC
TRBD1,TRBV9,TRBJ1-5,once,CASSKTGFTQPQHF,TGTGCCAGCAGCAAGACAGGGTTTACTCAGCCCCAGCATTTT
-,TRBV7-2,TRBJ1-4,-,CASSLPRGEKLFF,TGTGCCAGCAGCTTACCCCGGGGGGAAAAACTGTTTTTT
-,TRBV11-2,TRBJ2-3,-,CASSRMSTDTQYF,TGTGCCAGCAGCCGTATGAGCACAGATACGCAGTATTTT
-,TRBV30,TRBJ2-1,-,CAWSRGGAYNEQFF,TGTGCCTGGAGCCGGGGCGGGGCATACAATGAGCAGTTCTTC
TRBD1,TRBV11-3,TRBJ2-3,once,CASSRQGGTDTQYF,TGTGCCAGCAGCCGACAGGGGGGCACAGATACGCAGTATTTT
TRBD1,TRBV11-2,TRBJ1-2,-,CASSLEFTGVYGYTF,TGTGCCAGCAGCTTAGAATTCACAGGGGTCTATGGCTACACCTTC
-,TRBV2,TRBJ1-1,-,CASTIRSDTEAFF,TGTGCCAGCACCATCCGGAGCGACACTGAAGCTTTCTTT
TRBD2,TRBV9,TRBJ2-7,-,CASSFAAGYASEQYF,TGTGCCAGCAGCTTCGCAGCGGGATACGCATCCGAGCAGTACTTC
-,TRBV6-5,TRBJ2-5,-,CATTDDRIVKTQYF,TGTGCCACAACCGATGACAGGATCGTGAAGACCCAGTACTTC
-,TRBV19,TRBJ1-4,-,CASSIVGANEKLFF,TGTGCCAGTAGTATAGTGGGGGCTAATGAAAAACTGTTTTTT
TRBD2,TRBV5-4,TRBJ2-5,-,CASSPARSGASLETQYF,TGTGCCAGCAGCCCAGCCAGAAGCGGGGCCTCATTAGAGACCCAGTACTTC
TRBD2,TRBV5-4,TRBJ2-1,-,CASQDGLAGVDEQFF,TGTGCCAGCCAAGACGGGCTAGCGGGGGTCGATGAGCAGTTCTTC
TRBD1,TRBV19,TRBJ2-1,-,CASSTTGTGLYNEQFF,TGTGCCAGTAGTACCACAGGGACAGGGTTATACAATGAGCAGTTCTTC
-,TRBV2,TRBJ1-5,-,CASTTRDGSNQPQHF,TGTGCCAGCACCACTCGGGACGGTAGCAATCAGCCCCAGCATTTT
TRBD1,TRBV4-2,TRBJ2-1,-,CASSNDRGTYNEQFF,TGTGCCAGCAGCAACGACAGGGGGACCTACAATGAGCAGTTCTTC
-,TRBV6-1,TRBJ2-5,-,CASSDVKETQYF,TGTGCCAGCAGTGACGTAAAAGAGACCCAGTACTTC
-,TRBV28,TRBJ1-1,-,CASRGQGMNTEAFF,TGTGCCAGCAGGGGGCAGGGCATGAACACTGAAGCTTTCTTT
TRBD1,TRBV28,TRBJ1-1,-,CASSSTGLRTEAFF,TGTGCCAGCAGTTCGACAGGGCTTAGGACTGAAGCTTTCTTT
TRBD1,TRBV29-1,TRBJ2-7,once,CSATLGQGIPYEQYF,TGCAGCGCTACACTCGGACAGGGGATTCCCTACGAGCAGTACTTC
-,TRBV5-1,TRBJ2-1,-,CASGGGGFGNEQFF,TGCGCCAGCGGGGGAGGGGGCTTCGGTAATGAGCAGTTCTTC
TRBD1,TRBV7-9,TRBJ2-1,-,CASSQRDREYNEQFF,TGTGCCAGCAGCCAAAGGGACAGGGAATACAATGAGCAGTTCTTC
TRBD2,TRBV10-3,TRBJ2-3,-,CAISELGGNTDTQYF,TGTGCCATCAGTGAACTGGGGGGGAACACAGATACGCAGTATTTT
-,TRBV6-1,TRBJ2-1,-,CASSLDRTSNEQFF,TGTGCCAGCAGCCTCGACAGGACATCGAATGAGCAGTTCTTC
-,TRBV7-9,TRBJ1-6,-,CASSYDQSPLHF,TGTGCCAGCAGCTACGACCAATCACCCCTCCACTTT
-,TRBV28,TRBJ2-3,few,CASSLGGSGTDTQYF,TGTGCCAGCAGTTTAGGAGGGTCTGGCACAGATACGCAGTATTTT